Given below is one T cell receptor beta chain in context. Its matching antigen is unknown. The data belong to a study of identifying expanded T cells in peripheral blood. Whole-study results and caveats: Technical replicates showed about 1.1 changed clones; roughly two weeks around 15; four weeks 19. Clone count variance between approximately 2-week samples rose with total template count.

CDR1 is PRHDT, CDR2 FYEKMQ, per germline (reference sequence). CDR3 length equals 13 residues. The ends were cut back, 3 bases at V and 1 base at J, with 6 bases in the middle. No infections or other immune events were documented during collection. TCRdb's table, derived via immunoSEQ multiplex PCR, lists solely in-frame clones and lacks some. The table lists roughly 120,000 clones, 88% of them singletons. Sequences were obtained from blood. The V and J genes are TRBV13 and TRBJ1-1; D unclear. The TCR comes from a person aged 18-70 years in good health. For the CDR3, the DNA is TGTGCCAGCAGCTTTCAATCGAACACTGAAGCTTTCTTT. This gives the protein CASSFQSNTEAFF.